This TCR beta chain was obtained from a study of blood T cell repertoires in COVID-19 (dated by TCRdb to about 2020). Regarding the research as a whole: Samples covering the acute and convalescent phases of COVID-19 were provided by collaborators in the United States, Italy and Spain. Deeply sampled blood TCRbeta repertoires from subjects exposed to, actively infected with, or recovered from COVID-19 were included in the dataset. Where available, HLA class I and class II types were taken from metadata supplied by the sample provider and were not determined by assay-based typing. Samples were obtained from the ongoing ImmuneRACE study (first 160 participants) and from 1,254 subjects provided by 6 global collaborators. The sample metadata nearly always contained a de-identified subject ID, COVID-19 status, age in years and sex. The material from the prospective study consisted of cDNA or gDNA derived from T cells, B-cell-depleted T cells, or PBMCs. The repertoires were released in a freely available public database intended as a resource for research on the immune response to SARS-CoV-2.

Of note for this clone: The specificity of this receptor is unknown. No base quality values were provided; no much bigger clone lies one nucleotide off.

Trimming leaves V shorter by 3 bases and J shorter by 7 bases, with the junction holding 12 bases beyond the gene matches. Looking up the germline V gene yields CDR1 SGHAT and CDR2 FQNNGV. Taken from cysteine to phenylalanine, the CDR3 has 17 residues. Only the CDR3 DNA stays, 51 bases, in frame from base 1. The full study reports these points: Clinical and demographic metadata were provided uncurated, with the amount varying by source and participant.

The immunoSEQ Assay, a bias-controlled multiplex PCR, was used to amplify TCRbeta CDR3 regions from genomic DNA. Under the source paper's analysis protocol: The number of nucleated cells in each sample was estimated by amplification of reference gene primers within the assay. To quantify the absolute abundance of each unique TCRbeta CDR3 rearrangement, sequence reads were collapsed and filtered. For each sample, productive Simpson clonality was calculated as the square root of Simpson's diversity index across productive rearrangements. The table was pulled from immuneACCESS by TCRdb, which kept in-frame rearrangements only. Such tables lose some clones; where checked, under half of the loss comes from unresolved V genes, and the rest has no known cause. That table is the source of V, J and clone size, and D and trimming were worked out from the DNA. This sample has about 200,000 clones in its table, and 75% to 85% of those were observed once. The ten most abundant clones make up about 7.7% of the sample.

Enrolling through a virtual design, the prospective study's participants ranged in age from roughly 18 to 89 years and lived across 24 United States geographic areas. In the prospective study, cohorts were assigned on the basis of participant-reported clinical history obtained from a screening survey and a study questionnaire. Mobile phlebotomists in the prospective study collected whole blood, serum and a nasopharyngeal or oropharyngeal swab from every participant. Over a roughly 2-month period, participants in the prospective study had the option of providing additional blood draws and questionnaires. Before DNA extraction, prospective study blood samples were shipped either frozen or at room temperature.

The sample comprised PBMCs or T cells enriched from blood (not recorded which). The chain employs TRBV11-2 and TRBJ1-6, and TRBD1 matches 7 of the central bases. This clonotype originated in a woman aged 40 to 50 with acute COVID-19. The DNA reads as follows: TGTGCCAGCAGCTTGAACCCACAGGGGTTCAGGAATTCACCCCTCCACTTT. This sequence encodes CASSLNPQGFRNSPLHF.